This entry lists 18 T cell receptor beta chains sequenced from one sample in a study of cytomegalovirus exposure and HLA in healthy donors. PCR amplification relied on 60 Vbeta primers (plus 13 Jbeta primers). Profiled with immunoSEQ multiplex PCR; TCRdb holds only in-frame clones, not every one. The sample holds about 180,000 clones, about 80% seen once. Sequenced: PBMCs. The origin of the receptors is a man aged 30-40 years in good health and CMV-seropositive.

The chain recombines TRBV7-8 with TRBJ1-5, with 10 bases that match TRBD1. Germline loops: CDR1 SGHVS, CDR2 FQNEAQ. J was trimmed by 7 bases and V by 3 bases; bases with no gene match: 9. This CDR3 has 16 amino acids. DNA of the CDR3: TGTGCCAGCAGCTTCGGACAGGGGGACTTCAAGCAGCCCCAGCATTTT. Residues: CASSFGQGDFKQPQHF.

The chain carries TRBV5-4 and TRBJ1-4, with D perhaps matching TRBD1 (5 bases). The CDR3 length is 15 residues. CDR1 is SGHNT, CDR2 YYREEE, per germline (reference sequence). V lost 4 bases and J 7 bases, leaving 17 bases between the germline ends. The CDR3, as DNA: TGTGCCAGCAGCGTGGGGGGGGGAGTTCTTGAAAAACTGTTTTTT. Translated: CASSVGGGVLEKLFF.

The chain links TRBV15 to TRBJ1-4, with TRBD1 matching 8 bases. This CDR3 is 16 amino acids long. V gave up 1 base and J gave up 7 bases; unmatched junction bases: 8. Germline V lookup: CDR1 LNHNV, CDR2 YYDKDF (reference sequence). CDR3 bases: TGTGCCACCAGCAGAGGCAAAGGACAGGGACTTGAAAAACTGTTTTTT. Translating it yields CATSRGKGQGLEKLFF.

The chain recombines TRBV22-1 with TRBJ2-7; the table's D call TRBD2 went unverified against the DNA. TRBV22-1 is a pseudogene segment. This CDR3 spans 14 amino acids. In DNA, the CDR3 is TGTCCTGGGAGCGCACGTTTTGAGGGCTACGAGCAGTACTTC. It is translated as CPGSARFEGYEQYF.

The chain couples TRBV7-9 to TRBJ2-5, with a possible D match to TRBD1 (6 bases). The CDR3 is made up of 13 amino acids. V was pared by 3 bases and J by 5 bases, with 10 bases between. From germline, CDR1 is SEHNR and CDR2 FQNEAQ (reference sequence). The CDR3 region is CASSFNRAETQYF. In nucleotides, the CDR3 is TGTGCCAGCAGCTTCAACAGGGCGGAGACCCAGTACTTC.

V usage is TRBV9 and J usage is TRBJ2-3; 8 positions agree with TRBD1. Unmatched junction bases numbered 2, after V lost 0 bases and J lost 2 bases. Germline V gene sequence: CDR1 SGDLS, CDR2 YYNGEE. The CDR3 length is 15 residues. CDR3 DNA sequence: TGTGCCAGCAGCGTAGGACAGGGGTACACAGATACGCAGTATTTT. Its protein is CASSVGQGYTDTQYF. The variable domain in full, completed from reference TRBV9 and TRBJ2-3, reads DSGVTQTPKHLITATGQRVTLRCSPRSGDLSVYWYQQSLDQGLQFLIQYYNGEERAKGNILERFSAQQFPDLHSELNLSSLELGDSALYFCASSVGQGYTDTQYFGPGTRLTVL.

The chain has TRBV2 and TRBJ2-7, with TRBD1 as a possible D gene (7 bases). Germline lookup yields CDR1 SNHLY and CDR2 FYNNEI. V was trimmed by 8 bases and J by 3 bases, leaving 14 bases between them. The CDR3 loop spans 13 amino acids. The CDR3 spells CASGAGQIYEQYF. CDR3 nucleotides: TGTGCCAGCGGTGCGGGACAGATCTACGAGCAGTACTTC.

The chain links TRBV9 to TRBJ2-5, with TRBD2 as a possible D gene (6 bases). The J call may be in error: the DNA end matches TRBJ2-7 better. This CDR3 has 15 residues. From germline, CDR1 is SGDLS and CDR2 YYNGEE. DNA for the CDR3: TGTGCCAGCAGCGAAGGAGGGGTGGGGACCTACGAGCAGTACTTC. Translating it yields CASSEGGVGTYEQYF.

V gene TRBV7-2 combines with J gene TRBJ2-2; 9 bases map to TRBD1. The CDR3 runs 15 residues. Germline CDR1 reads SGHTA; CDR2 reads FQGNSA. J was trimmed by 0 bases and V by 5 bases; bases with no gene match: 1. The CDR3 reads CASSRQGANTGELFF. Here the CDR3 DNA reads TGTGCCAGCAGCCGACAGGGGGCGAACACCGGGGAGCTGTTTTTT.

The chain uses TRBV5-1 and TRBJ1-1, with a possible D match to TRBD1 (6 bases). The CDR3 length is 15 residues. The germline CDR1 and CDR2 sequences are SGHRS and YFSETQ. Trimming removed 2 bases from V and 0 bases from J, with 11 bases in between. The CDR3 coding sequence is TGCGCCAGCAGCTTAACAGGGAATATGAACACTGAAGCTTTCTTT. Translation gives CASSLTGNMNTEAFF.

Written as DNA, the CDR3 is TGTGCCAGTAGAAGTCAGGGGGATAGCGCCAGCTCCTACAATGAGCAGTTCTTC. It encodes CASRSQGDSASSYNEQFF. This chain connects TRBV19 to TRBJ2-1; 7 bases map to TRBD1. The CDR3 covers 18 residues. The junction had 14 bases not matched to a gene; V was cut back by 6 bases and J by 0 bases. Germline CDR1 reads LNHDA; CDR2 reads SQIVND (reference sequence).

This clone was seen a few times. The chain joins TRBV27 to TRBJ1-1; D is unresolved. Germline CDR1 MNHEY, CDR2 SMNVEV (reference sequence). The CDR3 sequence is 13 residues long. The germline V and J ends were trimmed by 9 bases and 1 base, with 12 bases remaining between them. CDR3 loop: CASQTGRNTEAFF. In nucleotides, the CDR3 is TGTGCCAGTCAGACGGGTAGGAACACTGAAGCTTTCTTT.

In its sample, this clone was seen once. At one end the junction does not follow the germline gene, possibly because of a read error. The chain carries TRBV5-1 and TRBJ2-1; TRBD1 is a possible D gene (6 bases). The CDR3 has 15 amino acids. Germline V lookup: CDR1 SGHRS, CDR2 YFSETQ. The CDR3 here is CASSLGTASSNEQFF. The CDR3 DNA reads as TGCGCCAGCAGCTTGGGGACAGCATCCTCCAATGAGCAGTTCTTC.

The chain employs TRBV7-3 and TRBJ2-1; 8 bases match TRBD2. Germline trimming cut 1 base from V and 2 bases from J; bases unmatched to any gene: 13. Germline lookup yields CDR1 SGHTA and CDR2 FQGTGA. The CDR3 spans 19 residues. CDR3 sequence: CASSLNFLSGLGPYNEQFF. The CDR3 DNA sequence: TGTGCCAGCAGCTTAAATTTTCTGTCGGGACTAGGCCCCTACAATGAGCAGTTCTTC.

The V call is TRBV7-9, the J call TRBJ1-5, with 7 bases aligning to TRBD1. The V and J ends lost 5 bases and 4 bases, in that order; junction bases with no gene match: 8. CDR3 size: 15 residues. Per the germline V gene, CDR1 is SEHNR and CDR2 is FQNEAQ (reference sequence). CDR3 nucleotides: TGTGCCAGCAGCCGTAGTGCAGGGGGGAATCAGCCCCAGCATTTT. Protein product: CASSRSAGGNQPQHF.

This chain uses TRBV19 with TRBJ1-5; D is undetermined. This CDR3 region has 19 residues. CDR1 is LNHDA, CDR2 SQIVND, per germline (reference sequence). The germline V and J ends were trimmed by 3 bases and 6 bases, with 27 bases remaining between them. CDR3: CASSITSPGRSQSGQPQHF. The CDR3 DNA sequence: TGTGCCAGTAGTATTACCTCTCCGGGGAGGTCACAATCAGGTCAGCCCCAGCATTTT.

The rearrangement links TRBV5-1 to TRBJ1-5; TRBD1 matches at 12 bases. The CDR3 contains 20 residues. Germline CDR1 reads SGHRS; CDR2 reads YFSETQ. The V segment lost 2 bases and the J segment 3 bases; nucleotides outside the gene matches: 15. CDR3 region: CASSFVGDRGRSLVNQPQHF. In nucleotides, the CDR3 is TGCGCCAGCAGCTTCGTAGGGGACAGGGGGCGAAGCTTGGTCAATCAGCCCCAGCATTTT.

The genes are TRBV11-2 and TRBJ1-1, with 9 bases that match TRBD1. This CDR3 contains 17 residues. Germline V gene lookup returns CDR1 SGHAT and CDR2 FQNNGV. The ends lost 5 bases at V and 5 bases at J; junction bases unmatched: 15. CDR3 protein: CASSPGTGPSRWTEAFF. CDR3 in DNA: TGTGCCAGCAGCCCAGGGACAGGGCCATCGAGATGGACTGAAGCTTTCTTT. Supplemented by reference TRBV11-2 and TRBJ1-1, the full variable domain reads EAGVAQSPRYKIIEKRQSVAFWCNPISGHATLYWYQQILGQGPKLLIQFQNNGVVDDSQLPKDRFSAERLKGVDSTLKIQPAKLEDSAVYLCASSPGTGPSRWTEAFFGQGTRLTVV.